This T cell receptor (beta chain) derives from a study of blood T cell repertoires in COVID-19. Those enrolled, adults aged roughly 18 to 90 years, came from about two dozen US areas. Assay used: immunoSEQ multiplex PCR; TCRdb lists only in-frame clones, some missing. The sample includes fewer than 350,000 clones, under 90% of them seen just once. The CDR3 consists of 15 residues. This receptor was identified in a man aged 60 to 69 who had recovered from COVID-19. The chain couples TRBV21-1 to TRBJ1-5; the D call of TRBD1 is as the table states it, not checked on the DNA. TRBV21-1 is a recognized pseudogene. The material sequenced was PBMCs or T cells enriched from blood (not recorded which). CDR3 loop: CASSNWTGPNQPQHF. The CDR3 DNA follows: TGTGCCAGCAGCAATTGGACAGGGCCCAATCAGCCCCAGCATTTT.